This T cell receptor beta chain is from a study of beta chain features in type 1 diabetes. CDR1 is SGHRS and CDR2 is YFSETQ in the germline V gene. With V trimmed by 4 bases and J by 2 bases, 12 bases remained unmatched. The CDR3 contains 17 residues. Researchers reported sorting CD4+ naive, central memory, regulatory and stem cell-like memory cells via CD45RO/CCR7/CD25/CD127/CD95/CD27. Study-level results: Type 1 diabetes patients had moderately but significantly shorter TCRB CDR3s in all four CD4+ subsets. PCR might pick shorter templates more often, in the same way for patients and controls. Researchers cautioned that cDNA sequencing could over-represent cells with high TCR expression. Within the patient group, naive, central memory and Treg TCRB repertoires appeared more similar to each other than within healthy donors.

A remark on this clone: Its antigen is still unknown.

Isolated RNA was reverse transcribed in full, so expressed TCRB transcripts were sequenced. Data came from immunoSEQ multiplex PCR; TCRdb stores just in-frame clones and leaves some out. The table includes roughly 730,000 clones, about an eighth detected once. The rearrangement links TRBV5-1 to TRBJ2-7; 10 positions match TRBD2. This TCR was sampled from a young man with type 1 diabetes. Sequencing was performed on naive CD4+ T cells from blood. CDR3 bases: TGCGCCAGCAGCCCCTGGCTAGCGGGGGCCTCCGCCTACGAGCAGTACTTC. This encodes CASSPWLAGASAYEQYF.